A single sample gave rise to the 15 T cell receptor beta chains below, sequenced in a study of CD8 T cells in ankylosing spondylitis. TCRdb called the 5' RACE reads again in MiXCR, with one record for every CDR3 protein. Altogether 250,000 to 350,000 distinct CDR3 sequences are present, roughly 20% being singletons, with the ten largest covering 3% to 4%. Sequenced input: blood, either unsorted or a sorted T cell fraction (not recorded which). The receptors come from a female donor with ankylosing spondylitis or in good health (not recorded which).

This clonotype was detected only a few times. The chain is built from TRBV10-3 and TRBJ2-2, with 10 positions matching TRBD1. CDR1 and CDR2 (germline): ENHRY, SYGVKD. With 5 bases clipped from V and 3 bases from J, the junction kept 3 bases outside the gene matches. The CDR3 sequence is 15 residues long. Here the CDR3 reads CAISSDRGDTGELFF. The CDR3 region has the DNA TGTGCCATCAGTTCGGACAGGGGGGACACCGGGGAGCTGTTTTTT.

This clonotype was recorded a few times. The gene calls are TRBV7-2 and TRBJ2-2; D is perhaps TRBD2 (6 bases). The germline CDR1 and CDR2 sequences are SGHTA and FQGNSA. The CDR3 is made up of 15 amino acids. Trimming removed 6 bases from V and 4 bases from J, with 15 bases in between. As DNA, the CDR3 is TGTGCCAGCAGATACGTAACGGGGGTCACCGGGGAGCTGTTTTTT. This encodes CASRYVTGVTGELFF.

The chain has TRBV6-2 or TRBV6-3 and TRBJ2-7, with 9 nucleotides matching TRBD1. Losses at the gene ends were 7 bases for V and 0 bases for J; bases not matched to a gene: 7. The CDR3 is made up of 15 amino acids. Per germline, CDR1 MNHEY and CDR2 SVGEGT. CDR3 loop: CASTYGTGSSYEQYF. In DNA, the CDR3 is TGTGCCAGCACCTATGGGACAGGGAGCTCCTACGAGCAGTACTTC.

Concerning this clonotype itself: This sequence may be a read error, since a much larger clone differs from it by one base. The chain couples TRBV11-2 to TRBJ2-1; TRBD2 agrees at 10 bases. V gave up 2 bases and J gave up 0 bases; unmatched junction bases: 10. The CDR3 contains 19 residues. The germline CDR1 and CDR2 sequences are SGHAT and FQNNGV. The CDR3 nucleotides read TGTGCCAGCAGCTTATGGGGAAGCGAGCGGGAGGGCTCCTACAATGAGCAGTTCTTC. This gives the protein CASSLWGSEREGSYNEQFF.

The CDR3 DNA follows: TGTGCCAGCAGCTCCGGATGGGCTGGCACTGAAGCTTTCTTT. Translating it yields CASSSGWAGTEAFF. This rearrangement joins TRBV7-2 to TRBJ1-1; D gene ambiguous. The length of the CDR3 is 14 residues. Trimming shortened V by 4 bases and J by 4 bases, and 13 bases separated the two germline ends. Germline lookup yields CDR1 SGHTA and CDR2 FQGNSA.

The chain carries TRBV6-5 and TRBJ2-7; D is uncertain. The V gene lost 4 bases and the J gene lost 6 bases, with 7 bases spanning the gap. This CDR3 contains 11 residues. The germline V gene encodes CDR1 MNHEY and CDR2 SVGAGI. The CDR3 sequence: CASSSNSEQYF. Here the CDR3 DNA reads TGTGCCAGCAGTTCCAACTCCGAGCAGTACTTC.

The chain carries TRBV9 and TRBJ2-1, with 12 bases identical to TRBD2. CDR1 and CDR2 (germline): SGDLS, YYNGEE. Trimming cost V 5 bases and J 6 bases; bases outside gene matches: 6. CDR3 size: 15 residues. CDR3 coding DNA: TGTGCCAGCAGGGCCACTAGCGGGAGGTCCAATGAGCAGTTCTTC. Its translation is CASRATSGRSNEQFF.

This clonotype was detected many times. This chain connects TRBV7-2 to TRBJ1-1, with D uncertain. The germline V and J ends were trimmed by 5 bases and 5 bases, with 9 bases remaining between them. Germline V gene data show CDR1 as SGHTA and CDR2 as FQGNSA. CDR3 size: 12 residues. The CDR3 nucleotides are TGTGCCAGCAGCCGTGCGGGGACTGAAGCTTTCTTT. Protein sequence: CASSRAGTEAFF.

Only a few counts were recorded for this clonotype. The genes are TRBV7-9 and TRBJ2-1; D is undetermined. The germline CDR1 and CDR2 sequences are SEHNR and FQNEAQ (reference sequence). The CDR3 runs to 14 residues. Trimming shortened V by 3 bases and J by 7 bases, and 13 bases separated the two germline ends. Here the CDR3 DNA reads TGTGCCAGCAGCTTTGCGACCCGCTTGAATGAGCAGTTCTTC. Its translation is CASSFATRLNEQFF.

V is TRBV5-1 and J is TRBJ1-1; tentative D call: TRBD1 (5 bases). The CDR3 sequence is 13 residues long. V lost 1 base and J 3 bases, leaving 7 bases between the germline ends. The V gene's germline CDR1 is SGHRS and CDR2 YFSETQ. The CDR3 DNA sequence: TGCGCCAGCAGCTTGTCCAGGGACACTGAAGCTTTCTTT. It specifies CASSLSRDTEAFF.

This clonotype was found many times. The rearrangement links TRBV29-1 to TRBJ1-2; D possibly corresponds to TRBD1 (6 bases). V lost 8 bases, J lost 8 bases, and 21 bases lay in between. From germline, CDR1 is SQVTM and CDR2 ANQGSEA. The CDR3 totals 13 residues. The CDR3 DNA follows: TGCAGCTTTTGGCACCGGGGGGCGCGAGGCTACACCTTC. It yields the protein CSFWHRGARGYTF.

V and J are TRBV12-3 or TRBV12-4 and TRBJ2-7, with D hard to call. The CDR3 has 13 amino acids. Trimming left V 6 bases short and J 2 bases short, with 11 bases between. In nucleotides, the CDR3 is TGTGCCAGCAGCCCCACCCCCCCCTACGAGCAGTACTTC. The encoded protein is CASSPTPPYEQYF.

This clonotype has just a few counts. The V call is TRBV7-8, the J call TRBJ1-1; D gene ambiguous. In germline, CDR1 is SGHVS, CDR2 FQNEAQ. The CDR3 totals 13 residues. V gave up 5 bases and J gave up 10 bases, with 17 bases separating them. The CDR3 spells CASSQLPESAAFF. CDR3 coding DNA: TGTGCCAGCAGCCAACTCCCCGAGTCGGCAGCTTTCTTT.

In this sample, this clonotype turned up many times. V usage is TRBV5-1 and J usage is TRBJ2-1, with a possible D match to TRBD2 (6 bases). Germline assignment: CDR1 SGHRS and CDR2 YFSETQ. The CDR3 has 19 residues. The V end lost 3 bases, the J end lost 6 bases, and 28 bases lay between the germline ends. CDR3 protein: CASSSVTGVRSGKGNEQFF. The DNA for the CDR3 is TGCGCCAGCAGCTCGGTGACGGGAGTTCGGTCGGGGAAAGGCAATGAGCAGTTCTTC.

CDR3 coding DNA: TGCAGTGCTAGAATAAAGCGGCGGGAGGGCCCCTCCTACGAGCAGTACTTC. Amino acids: CSARIKRREGPSYEQYF. The chain uses TRBV20-1 and TRBJ2-7; 9 bases align to TRBD2. Germline loops: CDR1 DFQATT, CDR2 SNEGSKA (reference sequence). The CDR3 runs to 17 residues. Germline trimming cut 2 bases from V and 0 bases from J; bases unmatched to any gene: 11.